This TCR beta chain was found in a study of T cell responses to AZD1222 COVID-19 vaccine. Overall study results and limits: Most donors were white British and more were female, and clonal diversity was possibly underestimated. Only a handful of AZD1222 recipients, several in all, had baseline seropositivity.

The protocol was immunoSEQ multiplex PCR, while the TCRdb copy is restricted to in-frame clones and leaves out a portion. Of roughly 84,000 clones listed, about 85% are singletons. On this clone: As yet, its antigen is unknown.

This TCR came from an adult in good health. The material was peripheral blood, obtained on day 0 of AZD1222 vaccination.

CDR3 loop: CVSILQENTEAFF. Written as DNA, the CDR3 is TGCGTTTCGATACTGCAGGAGAACACTGAAGCTTTCTTT. This chain links TRBV29-1 with TRBJ1-1, with D uncertain. Germline values: CDR1 SQVTM, CDR2 ANQGSEA. This CDR3 has 13 residues.